The rows below give T cell receptor beta chains drawn from one sample of a study of T cells in Graves' hyperthyroidism and ophthalmopathy. TCRdb reanalysed the multiplex PCR reads using MiXCR and keeps one entry per CDR3 protein. Of approximately 640,000 distinct CDR3 sequences detected, around 15% appear once; the ten largest clones hold around 3.9%. Sample: blood. The receptors stem from a woman in her thirties with Graves' hyperthyroidism. The conserved cysteine and the conserved F or W are not part of the CDR3 here.

ASSYEAGGNSPLH | TRBV6-5 | 13 | TRBJ1-6
ASSPQVSTDTQY | TRBV11-1 | 12 | TRBJ2-3
ASSYVQPLKGEQY | TRBV6-1 | 13 | TRBJ2-7
ASSGRNTGELF | TRBV2 | 11 | TRBJ2-2
ASSLEGTDTQY | TRBV5-1 | 11 | TRBJ2-3
ASSGGLAGDVWELF | TRBV5-6 | 14 | TRBJ2-2
ASSPRGGSMNTGAF | TRBV7-2 | 14 | TRBJ1-1
SAGTLNTEAF | TRBV20-1 | 10 | TRBJ1-1
ASTLAVPTDTQY | TRBV2 | 12 | TRBJ2-3
ASSLRRGVNEQF | TRBV7-2 | 12 | TRBJ2-1
ASSWGTELDTQY | TRBV27 | 12 | TRBJ2-3
SVLGTGGSEQY | TRBV29-1 | 11 | TRBJ2-7
ASSYSRDSGYEQY | TRBV6-2/TRBV6-3 | 13 | TRBJ2-7
ASWTYREGGELF | TRBV28 | 12 | TRBJ2-2
ASSLSEQETQY | TRBV7-9 | 11 | TRBJ2-5
ATSRVPALRDRGADTQY | TRBV15 | 17 | TRBJ2-3
ASTGNSYEQY | TRBV7-9 | 10 | TRBJ2-7
SAHQSGRSYNEQF | TRBV20-1 | 13 | TRBJ2-1
ASSLEGTTNEKLF | TRBV11-3 | 13 | TRBJ1-4
ATSARPQREKEQF | TRBV15 | 13 | TRBJ2-1
ASSSYTSGNWNEQF | TRBV11-2 | 14 | TRBJ2-1
ASSLGQGSEAF | TRBV5-6 | 11 | TRBJ1-1
ASSQAKRSGYT | TRBV3-1 | 11 | TRBJ1-2
ASSRLDADEQY | TRBV18 | 11 | TRBJ2-7
ASSPDRDNEQF | TRBV11-2 | 11 | TRBJ2-1
ASSLENSHEQY | TRBV11-2 | 11 | TRBJ2-7
AWSVRFNQPQH | TRBV30 | 11 | TRBJ1-5
ATSQKQGYNQPQH | TRBV15 | 13 | TRBJ1-5
ASSFHQGASTDTQY | TRBV28 | 14 | TRBJ2-3
ASSARQGTDTQY | TRBV9 | 12 | TRBJ2-3
ASSGITGTEFLEPQH | TRBV28 | 15 | TRBJ1-5
ATSRDSGTGLRYEQY | TRBV15 | 15 | TRBJ2-7
ASSLASWGELF | TRBV7-2 | 11 | TRBJ2-2
ASSQDLTGKGGELF | TRBV4-3 | 14 | TRBJ2-2
ASSMTVPGELF | TRBV12-3/TRBV12-4 | 11 | TRBJ2-2
ASSLARYEQY | TRBV7-2 | 10 | TRBJ2-7
ASSLRGSGYT | TRBV7-6 | 10 | TRBJ1-2
ASSSYRQGDYEQY | TRBV7-2 | 13 | TRBJ2-7
ASSSLTGLTNNEQF | TRBV27 | 14 | TRBJ2-1
ASSEWRRGRNYGYT | TRBV6-1 | 14 | TRBJ1-2
ATSRGPDTGELF | TRBV15 | 12 | TRBJ2-2
ASSLQVNNEQF | TRBV28 | 11 | TRBJ2-1
ASSQQQTNYGYT | TRBV3-1 | 12 | TRBJ1-2
ASSLTRGGLVTDTQY | TRBV28 | 15 | TRBJ2-3
SARDERGAGELF | TRBV20-1 | 12 | TRBJ2-2
ASSFYRGRDTEAF | TRBV7-9 | 13 | TRBJ1-1
ASREAPRGNIQY | TRBV28 | 12 | TRBJ2-4